The sequence of this T cell receptor (beta chain) was determined in a study of T cell repertoires in cytomegalovirus infection. Overall study: Indicated by public TCR beta signatures were CMV infection and matching HLA type. General study points: The study found HLA-C-restricted CMV-specific TCR beta clonotypes dominating the ex vivo response. Based on cumulative public TCR beta family frequency, carriers of CMV plus the relevant HLA were identified.

This clonotype was found many times. Its antigen is not known. TCRdb reprocessed the reads via MiXCR and lists one record per CDR3 protein. Counted here are 100,000 to 150,000 distinct CDR3 sequences, 7% to 9.5% occurring once; the ten biggest clones make up around 9.1%. The sequencing sample was made of PBMCs. The source is a human donor in good health (CMV status not recorded). Some clones in this sample may be carry-over from other donors' samples.

Written as DNA, the CDR3 is TGTGCCAGCAGCTTGGGAGCTCAGAGTCCCAATTCACCCCTCCACTTT. Translating it yields CASSLGAQSPNSPLHF. V usage is TRBV5-5 and J usage is TRBJ1-6, with no clear D. Trimming stripped 0 bases from V and 7 bases from J, with 14 bases between. The CDR3 is 16 residues long. Germline V gene data show CDR1 as SGHKS and CDR2 as YYEKEE (reference sequence).